The T cell receptor beta chain described here comes from a study of blood T cell repertoires in COVID-19. Overall study: Samples taken during acute and convalescent COVID-19 were collected in the United States, Italy and Spain. The cDNA or gDNA used as material had been derived from T cells, B-cell-depleted T cells, or PBMCs.

Per the original data handling: Reference gene primer amplification yielded estimated nucleated cell counts. Clones were read by immunoSEQ multiplex PCR, and TCRdb kept only the in-frame ones, dropping some. V and J calls and clone size follow that table, whereas D and trimming were derived from the DNA. The sample has around 98,000 clones, approximately 84% seen once. The TCR comes from a woman aged 60-70 years with acute or convalescent COVID-19. The sequencing sample was made of peripheral blood.

CDR3 DNA sequence: TGCAGTGCTAGTATCGGCGGAACCTACGAGCAGTACTTC. Amino acid sequence: CSASIGGTYEQYF. The rearrangement links TRBV20-1 to TRBJ2-7, with D uncertain. This CDR3 contains 13 residues. Deletions cut 3 bases from V and 2 bases from J, with 11 bases between. The germline V gene encodes CDR1 DFQATT and CDR2 SNEGSKA (reference sequence).